These 32 T cell receptor beta chains originate from one sample sequenced in a study of blood T cells in healthy people across ages. A sample-barcoded 5' primer and a J-beta primer mix were used in a second PCR of roughly 6 to 11 cycles. TCRdb processed the 5' RACE reads anew with MiXCR; each CDR3 protein has one entry. The table lists some 760,000 distinct CDR3 sequences, 20% to 30% of them singletons, with 9% to 9.5% in the top ten. Another study also made use of these data, one on T cells of mothers and their children.

The sequencing input was blood. These receptor sequences come from a boy younger than 18 in good health.

The chain has TRBV10-3 and TRBJ1-4; 7 nucleotides line up with TRBD1. V shed 9 bases, J shed 2 bases, and the junction held 6 bases outside the gene matches. This CDR3 is built from 14 residues. Germline values: CDR1 ENHRY, CDR2 SYGVKD. The CDR3 reads CAIGTGQTNEKLFF. In nucleotides, the CDR3 is TGTGCCATAGGGACGGGACAGACTAATGAAAAACTGTTTTTT.

J is TRBJ2-3 and V is TRBV20-1; D possibly matches TRBD1 or TRBD2 (5 bases each). CDR1 and CDR2 from the germline V gene are DFQATT and SNEGSKA (reference sequence). V was shortened by 4 bases and J by 5 bases, with 16 bases between the two germline ends. The CDR3 totals 14 residues. CDR3 in DNA: TGCAGTGCTAAGTGGGACCCGGTAAGAGATACGCAGTATTTT. Protein sequence: CSAKWDPVRDTQYF.

This clonotype was observed a handful of times. V and J are TRBV20-1 and TRBJ2-5, with TRBD1 identical over 8 bases. The J call may be wrong; the DNA end is better matched by TRBJ2-1. The germline V gene has CDR1 DFQATT and CDR2 SNEGSKA (reference sequence). CDR3 size: 14 residues. This CDR3 is CSAQTGESYNEQFF. As DNA, the CDR3 is TGCAGTGCTCAGACAGGGGAGAGTTACAATGAGCAGTTCTTC.

The sample holds one count of this clonotype. J is TRBJ2-1 and V is TRBV11-3; D is possibly TRBD1 (6 bases). The J call may be incorrect, as the DNA end agrees better with TRBJ2-5. This CDR3 spans 15 amino acids. Looked up from germline, CDR1 is SGHNT and CDR2 is YENEEA. The CDR3 sequence is CASSLRETGGETQYF. The CDR3 DNA follows: TGTGCCAGCAGCTTACGTGAGACAGGTGGAGAGACCCAGTACTTC.

The DNA of the CDR3 is TGTGCCAGCAGCGTAGGAGCCTCTAATACGCAGTATTTT. It codes for CASSVGASNTQYF. The V and J genes are TRBV9 and TRBJ2-3; D is undetermined. V was shortened by 0 bases and J by 7 bases, with 9 bases between the two germline ends. Germline V CDR1 and CDR2: SGDLS, YYNGEE. The CDR3 loop spans 13 amino acids.

The rearrangement joins TRBV5-1 to TRBJ1-1; TRBD1 might be the D (5 bases). The CDR3 is made up of 15 amino acids. CDR1 SGHRS and CDR2 YFSETQ come from the germline V gene. Trimming left V 0 bases short and J 0 bases short, with 9 bases between. The CDR3 loop reads CASSLGSQVNTEAFF. DNA of the CDR3: TGCGCCAGCAGCTTGGGGTCACAGGTGAACACTGAAGCTTTCTTT.

This clonotype was seen ten or more times. V gene TRBV6-6 combines with J gene TRBJ2-6; no clear D gene. Per the germline V gene, CDR1 is MNHNY and CDR2 is SVGAGI (reference sequence). With 0 bases removed from V and 5 bases from J, the gap between germline ends came to 11 bases. The CDR3 totals 16 residues. The CDR3 here is CASSYSTRVWANVLTF. Here the CDR3 DNA reads TGTGCCAGCAGTTACTCTACACGTGTATGGGCCAACGTCCTGACTTTC.

V gene TRBV15 combines with J gene TRBJ2-1, with 8 bases that match TRBD2. Trimming took 0 bases from V and 3 from J; bases not matched to a gene: 4. Germline V CDR1 and CDR2: LNHNV, YYDKDF (reference sequence). The CDR3 covers 16 residues. The CDR3: CATSRDRREDYNEQFF. The CDR3 DNA sequence: TGTGCCACCAGCAGAGATAGGCGGGAGGACTACAATGAGCAGTTCTTC.

This clonotype was picked up a small number of times. The J gene is TRBJ1-4, the V gene TRBV20-1; maybe TRBD1 (6 bases). The CDR3 is 13 amino acids. Between the trimmed V and J ends, which lost 6 bases and 8 bases, there was a span of 16 bases. Germline-derived CDR1 and CDR2 are DFQATT and SNEGSKA (reference sequence). CDR3 amino acids: CSAAGGEVEKLFF. The CDR3 DNA is TGCAGTGCCGCCGGGGGCGAAGTAGAAAAACTGTTTTTT.

This clonotype was seen a handful of times. The CDR3 region is CASSPPDRGLRNEQFF. CDR3 nucleotides: TGCGCCAGCAGCCCACCGGACAGGGGGCTAAGGAATGAGCAGTTCTTC. The chain employs TRBV5-1 and TRBJ2-1; TRBD1 agrees at 11 bases. V lost 4 bases and J lost 7; bases outside the gene matches: 10. The germline CDR1 and CDR2 sequences are SGHRS and YFSETQ. The length of the CDR3 is 16 residues.

This clonotype came up a few times. V gene TRBV29-1 combines with J gene TRBJ2-7, with TRBD1 matching over 8 bases. V shed 3 bases and J 6 bases; nucleotides not matched to a gene: 1. CDR1 is SQVTM, CDR2 ANQGSEA, per germline. The CDR3 covers 11 residues. The CDR3 spells CSVDDRGEQYF. DNA for the CDR3: TGCAGCGTTGACGACAGGGGCGAGCAGTACTTC.

This chain uses TRBV29-1 with TRBJ2-2; 11 bases map to TRBD2. Germline assignment: CDR1 SQVTM and CDR2 ANQGSEA. Trimming took 6 bases from V and 2 from J; bases not matched to a gene: 2. The CDR3 is 14 residues long. CDR3 nucleotides: TGCAGCGTCCTAGCGGGAGGAAACACCGGGGAGCTGTTTTTT. Translating it yields CSVLAGGNTGELFF.

This clonotype was seen a handful of times. The rearrangement joins TRBV3-1 to TRBJ2-2; D is uncertain. Trimming shortened V by 4 bases and J by 4 bases, and 10 bases separated the two germline ends. Germline loops: CDR1 LGHDT, CDR2 YNNKEL (reference sequence). This CDR3 is 14 amino acids long. The DNA of the CDR3 is TGTGCCAGCAGCCCGACCATTATCACCGGGGAGCTGTTTTTT. It specifies CASSPTIITGELFF.

The gene calls are TRBV29-1 and TRBJ2-3; D unclear. The length of the CDR3 is 12 residues. Germline V gene data show CDR1 as SQVTM and CDR2 as ANQGSEA. V was shortened by 4 bases and J by 5 bases, with 10 bases between the two germline ends. The CDR3 nucleotides are TGCAGCGTTGGAATACTCCAAGATACGCAGTATTTT. Its protein product is CSVGILQDTQYF.

This chain uses TRBV4-2 with TRBJ2-3; 9 bases agree with TRBD2. V lost 4 bases and J lost 2; bases outside the gene matches: 4. Germline assignment: CDR1 LGHNA and CDR2 YNFKEQ. The CDR3 is 15 amino acids. CDR3 residues: CASSLPSGTTDTQYF. The DNA of the CDR3 is TGTGCCAGCAGCCTTCCTAGCGGGACCACAGATACGCAGTATTTT.

This clonotype was seen only a few times. V and J are TRBV5-1 and TRBJ2-7, with D perhaps being TRBD1 or TRBD2 (5 bases each). CDR1 SGHRS and CDR2 YFSETQ come from the germline V gene. The CDR3 is made up of 13 amino acids. Trimming removed 2 bases from V and 5 bases from J, with 11 bases in between. CDR3 amino acids: CASSFGGANEQYF. CDR3 sequence (DNA): TGCGCCAGCAGCTTTGGGGGTGCCAACGAGCAGTACTTC.

This rearrangement joins TRBV7-2 to TRBJ2-3; no firm D call. The CDR3 extends over 16 amino acids. Germline V gives CDR1 SGHTA, CDR2 FQGNSA. V lost 5 bases to trimming and J lost 0 bases, with 15 bases between them. CDR3 DNA sequence: TGTGCCAGCAGCCGTCCCCCAGCGCAGAGCACAGATACGCAGTATTTT. It is translated as CASSRPPAQSTDTQYF.

DNA of the CDR3: TGTGCCAGCAGTTTCAGCCCCAGGGCAGATACGCAGTATTTT. Translation gives CASSFSPRADTQYF. The genes are TRBV12-3 or TRBV12-4 and TRBJ2-3; the D gene is possibly TRBD1 (5 bases). The CDR3 consists of 14 residues. Trimming cost V 3 bases and J 4 bases, with 11 bases left between them.

This clonotype was picked up a small number of times. The chain carries TRBV10-1 and TRBJ2-7; possible D gene TRBD1, 5 bases. This CDR3 contains 12 residues. Germline CDR1 and CDR2: WNHNN and SYGVQD (reference sequence). V dropped 8 bases and J dropped 2 bases, with 10 bases sitting between them. CDR3 DNA: TGCGCCAGCGGGGCGCGACCCTACGAGCAGTACTTC. It encodes CASGARPYEQYF.

V and J are TRBV30 and TRBJ1-1; D not certain. This CDR3 has 13 residues. V was cut by 0 bases and J by 0 bases, with 5 bases left in between. Germline-derived CDR1 and CDR2 are GTSNPN and SVGIG (reference sequence). This chain's CDR3 is CAWSVQMNTEAFF. The CDR3 region has the DNA TGTGCCTGGAGTGTACAGATGAACACTGAAGCTTTCTTT.

Only a few counts were recorded for this clonotype. The rearrangement links TRBV7-3 to TRBJ2-1, with 10 bases that match TRBD2. The CDR3 is 15 residues long. V was pared by 0 bases and J by 5 bases, with 1 base of the junction left unmatched. CDR1 SGHTA and CDR2 FQGTGA come from the germline V gene. CDR3 sequence (DNA): TGTGCCAGCAGCTTAACCGGGACTAGCGACAATGAGCAGTTCTTC. It specifies CASSLTGTSDNEQFF.

The chain combines TRBV5-1 with TRBJ2-2; D is ambiguous. The germline V gene encodes CDR1 SGHRS and CDR2 YFSETQ. The CDR3 totals 14 residues. The ends were cut back, 6 bases at V and 0 bases at J, with 9 bases in the middle. DNA for the CDR3: TGCGCCAGCACCTTCACCGCGAACACCGGGGAGCTGTTTTTT. The encoded protein is CASTFTANTGELFF.

This sequence joins TRBV28 and TRBJ1-3, with D unclear. CDR3 length equals 14 residues. Trimming pared 3 bases from V and 2 bases from J, leaving 8 bases between. Per the germline V gene, CDR1 is MDHEN and CDR2 is SYDVKM. The CDR3 is CASSLGGPGNTIYF. The CDR3 DNA reads TGTGCCAGCAGTTTGGGCGGTCCTGGAAACACCATATATTTT.

This clonotype was counted only a few times. This chain links TRBV7-8 with TRBJ2-5; D is perhaps TRBD2 (6 bases). This CDR3 has 14 residues. Looked up from germline, CDR1 is SGHVS and CDR2 is FQNEAQ. Trimming pared 6 bases from V and 4 bases from J, leaving 15 bases between. In DNA, the CDR3 is TGTGCCAGCAGTTCCCGGGGGTGGGGAGAGACCCAGTACTTC. This gives the protein CASSSRGWGETQYF.

This chain connects TRBV6-5 to TRBJ1-1; D is uncertain. Germline assignment: CDR1 MNHEY and CDR2 SVGAGI. This CDR3 is 17 amino acids long. With 2 bases removed from V and 0 bases from J, the gap between germline ends came to 16 bases. The CDR3 protein is CASSYIAASLVNTEAFF. CDR3 DNA sequence: TGTGCCAGCAGTTACATAGCAGCTTCCCTTGTGAACACTGAAGCTTTCTTT.

This clonotype was counted between two and nine times. The chain employs TRBV29-1 and TRBJ2-3, with 9 bases matching TRBD1. Looked up from germline, CDR1 is SQVTM and CDR2 is ANQGSEA. V shed 1 base, J shed 6 bases, and the junction held 11 bases outside the gene matches. The CDR3 totals 16 residues. In nucleotides, the CDR3 is TGCAGCGTTGAAGTGGTGACAGGGGGTCAAGTGGATACGCAGTATTTT. It specifies CSVEVVTGGQVDTQYF.

This chain uses TRBV20-1 with TRBJ2-3; 7 bases are a match to TRBD2. Germline values: CDR1 DFQATT, CDR2 SNEGSKA (reference sequence). The CDR3 totals 16 residues. J lost 2 bases, V lost 5 bases, and 13 bases had no gene match. CDR3 sequence: CSASVGLADPTDTQYF. The CDR3 DNA reads TGCAGTGCTTCGGTGGGGCTAGCGGATCCCACAGATACGCAGTATTTT.

The gene calls are TRBV7-2 and TRBJ2-1; no clear D. The CDR3 totals 14 residues. Deletions cut 0 bases from V and 5 bases from J, with 8 bases between. Germline assignment: CDR1 SGHTA and CDR2 FQGNSA. CDR3 amino acids: CASSLARRDNEQFF. The CDR3 bases are TGTGCCAGCAGCTTAGCGCGCCGGGACAATGAGCAGTTCTTC.

This clonotype was seen a few times. The chain uses TRBV27 and TRBJ2-5; TRBD2 matches at 8 bases. The DNA matches TRBJ2-1 better at its end, which makes the J call doubtful. Germline lookup yields CDR1 MNHEY and CDR2 SMNVEV (reference sequence). This CDR3 region has 13 residues. The CDR3 nucleotides are TGTGCCAGCAGCGAAGCGGGAGCGAATGAGCAGTTCTTC. Translated: CASSEAGANEQFF.

This clonotype was detected only a few times. V gene TRBV18 combines with J gene TRBJ1-4; 7 nucleotides agree with TRBD1. CDR1 is KGHSH and CDR2 is LQKENI in the germline V gene. The trim removed 0 bases at V and 8 bases at J, leaving 9 bases unmatched. CDR3 length: 16 residues. The CDR3 protein is CASSPPYPGGEEKLFF. CDR3 nucleotides: TGTGCCAGCTCACCACCGTACCCAGGGGGAGAAGAAAAACTGTTTTTT.

This clonotype was observed a single time. This chain joins TRBV10-2 and TRBJ2-7; no clear D gene. Trimming stripped 2 bases from V and 3 bases from J, with 8 bases between. The CDR3 extends over 13 amino acids. Germline CDR1 WSHSY, CDR2 SAAADI. CDR3 nucleotides: TGCGCCAGCAGTGAGAGTCTCAACTACGAGCAGTACTTC. Translation gives CASSESLNYEQYF.

The gene calls are TRBV25-1 and TRBJ2-5; TRBD1 agrees at 8 bases. This CDR3 spans 16 amino acids. The V and J ends lost 3 bases and 4 bases, in that order; junction bases with no gene match: 10. Germline-derived CDR1 and CDR2 are MGHDK and SYGVNS. The chain's CDR3 is CASSDPDRASLETQYF. The CDR3 bases are TGTGCCAGCAGTGATCCGGACAGGGCGAGTTTAGAGACCCAGTACTTC.